Listed below are T cell receptor beta chains from one sample, sequenced in a study of follicular helper T cells after annual influenza vaccination. Some clones are missing from TCRdb's copy, which holds only in-frame ones; the method was immunoSEQ multiplex PCR. The top ten clones hold 1.4% of a sample with around 7,000 clones, approximately 82% of them seen once. Material: CXCR5- memory CD4+ T cells sorted from blood, obtained 7 days after influenza vaccination. These TCRs come from an adult who received the influenza vaccine. Each CDR3 is given without its conserved first and last residue.

>TRBV19|TRBJ1-3
ATTGQGLGNTIY
>TRBV5-5|TRBJ2-2
ASSLHRGTGELF
>TRBV28|TRBJ1-3
ASTPGPGLSSGNTIY
>TRBV6-1|TRBJ2-3
ASTEGAEAGTQY
>TRBV28|TRBJ2-1
ASSLAGGPGNEQF
>TRBV12-5|TRBJ2-3
ASGLGLSSTDTQY
>TRBV6-1|TRBJ2-3
ATVAGDTDTQY
>TRBV28|TRBJ1-4
ASSHGQTATNEKLF
>TRBV7-8|TRBJ1-1
ASSLDSNTEAF
>TRBV6-6|TRBJ1-5
ASSVNRANGNQPQH
>TRBV28|TRBJ2-7
AVGAGNRFYEQY
>TRBV6-6|TRBJ1-1
ASSIQGFAEAF
>TRBV14|TRBJ2-5
ASSQGGGKETQY
>TRBV7-6|TRBJ2-2
ASRNRDTAGELF
>TRBV5-1|TRBJ2-6
ASSLTGLASPGANVLT
>TRBV6-6|TRBJ2-7
ASTSTSGRSEQY
>TRBV29-1|TRBJ2-5
SAVPNQETQY
>TRBV7-7|TRBJ2-3
ASSTTSGSDTQY
>TRBV18|TRBJ2-5
ASSPPSLRRQETQY
>TRBV2|TRBJ2-6
ASSKTGTGLIGANVLT
>TRBV4-1|TRBJ2-4
ASSHVAGGGNIQY
>TRBV19|TRBJ2-5
ASSISAGKGGETQY
>TRBV28|TRBJ1-1
ASTSIGEGYTEAF
>TRBV6-1|TRBJ1-2
ASSEERGQNYGYT
>TRBV5-1|TRBJ2-5
ASSLAPSGGISGETQY
>TRBV5-6|TRBJ1-6
ASSIRTGGNSPLH
>TRBV27|TRBJ1-5
ASSLSNGQPQH
>TRBV9|TRBJ2-7
ASSEGTVNEQY
>TRBV28|TRBJ1-4
ASTTGTGSEKLF
>TRBV5-5|TRBJ1-6
ASSSPGRDSPLH
>TRBV5-1|TRBJ2-7
ASSPGLDSYEQY
>TRBV28|TRBJ1-5
ASSWGSGNQPQH
>TRBV19|TRBJ2-7
ASSGRSYEQY
>TRBV2|TRBJ2-4
ASSVRENIQY
>TRBV2|TRBJ1-5
ASSGQGYQPQH
>TRBV19|TRBJ1-2
ASSDGVAYGYT
>TRBV28|TRBJ2-7
ASSKGGSTYEQY
>TRBV7-2|TRBJ2-7
ASSLTPLGYEQY
>TRBV9|TRBJ2-3
ASSLTTSGSTDTQY
>TRBV4-1|TRBJ1-1
ASSLLITGGTMNTEAF
>TRBV28|TRBJ2-6
ASSRTHSGANVLT
>TRBV19|TRBJ1-1
ASSNSAENTEAF
>TRBV5-1|TRBJ2-1
ASSSPQGLEQF
>TRBV27|TRBJ1-4
ASMGTGNEKLF
>TRBV2|TRBJ2-3
ASSLAESWSGTQY
>TRBV21-1|TRBJ2-6
ASSNDQGVLSGANVLT
>TRBV5-1|TRBJ2-7
ASSLQGQGMGEQY
>TRBV5-6|TRBJ2-3
ASSSRGYAQY
>TRBV6-1|TRBJ1-1
ASSDPAYTEAF
>TRBV19|TRBJ2-3
ASSVGPVTDTQY
>TRBV5-6|TRBJ2-7
ASSPSLGSYEQY
>TRBV2|TRBJ2-5
ASSEAERYQETQY
>TRBV15|TRBJ2-1
ATSRPGPGGNEQF
>TRBV20-1|TRBJ1-1
SASPQLIAF